One and the same sample provided the 15 T cell receptor beta chains below, sequenced in a study of regulatory T cells in long-lasting Graves disease (dated by TCRdb to about 2021). The time point label, read with the paper, signifies: newly diagnosed GD, antithyroid drugs for less than 3 months. RNA was extracted from PBMCs in TRIzol for both TCR sequencing and RNA sequencing. Libraries were made using multiplex PCR. Reads for this sample came from an Illumina HiSeq 4000. iRepertoire HTBI primers and Arm-PCR amplification of CDR3 regions were used to construct TCR beta libraries. TCRdb's own reprocessing of the public reads used fastp at Q25 and MiXCR and kept productive beta chains. Under each unique CDR3 protein, matching rows form one entry showing the most common genes and DNA. Here the sample has under 700,000 distinct CDR3 sequences; about 16% occur a single time. 20% to 25% of the sample rests with the top ten.

This same sample was also taken into another study, of T cells in Graves' hyperthyroidism and ophthalmopathy.

Sequenced material: peripheral blood mononuclear cells (PBMCs), taken at new diagnosis, from a patient treated with antithyroid drugs. These receptors all come from a middle-aged woman with Graves disease. Donor details come from another sample of the same person, matched by shared clones.

This clonotype came up many times. The chain couples TRBV9 to TRBJ2-1; 9 nucleotides align to TRBD2. CDR1 is SGDLS, CDR2 YYNGEE, per germline. The ends lost 5 bases at V and 6 bases at J; junction bases unmatched: 9. This CDR3 comprises 15 residues. The CDR3 DNA is TGTGCCAGCAGTAATAGCGGGGGACCGGCCAATGAGCAGTTCTTC. Its protein is CASSNSGGPANEQFF. Drawing the rest from reference TRBV9 and TRBJ2-1, the complete variable domain is DSGVTQTPKHLITATGQRVTLRCSPRSGDLSVYWYQQSLDQGLQFLIQYYNGEERAKGNILERFSAQQFPDLHSELNLSSLELGDSALYFCASSNSGGPANEQFFGPGTRLTVL.

This clonotype showed up many times. This chain uses TRBV7-9 with TRBJ1-2; 8 bases match TRBD1. Unmatched junction bases numbered 8, after V lost 4 bases and J lost 4 bases. The CDR3 covers 15 residues. The V gene's germline CDR1 is SEHNR and CDR2 FQNEAQ (reference sequence). CDR3 in DNA: TGTGCCAGCAGCTCCTTGACAGGGGCTACCTATGGCTACACCTTC. Its translation is CASSSLTGATYGYTF.

This clonotype was detected many times. The chain links TRBV18 to TRBJ2-5; a possible D gene is TRBD2 (5 bases). There are 16 residues in the CDR3. Germline-derived CDR1 and CDR2 are KGHSH and LQKENI. With 1 base removed from V and 2 bases from J, the gap between germline ends came to 14 bases. The CDR3 region is CASSPRSGLTQETQYF. Here the CDR3 DNA reads TGTGCCAGCTCACCACGCTCTGGACTGACACAAGAGACCCAGTACTTC.

This clonotype was detected a few times. The chain is built from TRBV20-1 and TRBJ2-2; 12 bases line up with TRBD2. In germline, CDR1 is DFQATT, CDR2 SNEGSKA (reference sequence). The CDR3 sequence is 15 residues long. Unmatched junction bases numbered 5, after V lost 5 bases and J lost 4 bases. CDR3 in amino acids: CSAPRTSGATGELFF. CDR3 nucleotides: TGCAGTGCTCCAAGGACTAGCGGGGCCACCGGGGAGCTGTTTTTT.

This clonotype showed up many times. The DNA for the CDR3 is TGTGCCAGCTCATTTTCGGACCGGGACAGGGGGATGAATGAGCAGTTCTTC. Its translation is CASSFSDRDRGMNEQFF. This chain links TRBV12-3 or TRBV12-4 with TRBJ2-1, with 11 bases that match TRBD1. This CDR3 comprises 17 residues. V was pared by 8 bases and J by 7 bases, with 16 bases of the junction left unmatched.

The CDR3: CAWSPDRRDGYTF. The CDR3 region has the DNA TGTGCCTGGAGCCCGGACAGGAGGGATGGCTACACCTTC. This chain joins TRBV30 and TRBJ1-2, with TRBD1 identical over 7 bases. Losses at the gene ends were 3 bases for V and 6 bases for J; bases not matched to a gene: 7. CDR1 is GTSNPN and CDR2 is SVGIG in the germline V gene (reference sequence). This CDR3 region has 13 residues.

There are a few counts of this clonotype. V is TRBV6-1 and J is TRBJ1-1; weak D call: TRBD1 (6 bases). The CDR3 is 15 residues long. CDR1 MNHNS and CDR2 SASEGT come from the germline V gene. V lost 1 base and J lost 6, with 15 bases in between. The CDR3 sequence: CASSEEGGRVAEAFF. The CDR3 region has the DNA TGTGCCAGCAGTGAAGAAGGGGGGCGCGTCGCTGAAGCTTTCTTT.

The table lists this clonotype with many counts. As DNA, the CDR3 is TGTGCCAGCAGGCCGCGACAGGGACGGGGTAATTCACCCCTCCACTTT. This encodes CASRPRQGRGNSPLHF. The rearrangement links TRBV28 to TRBJ1-6, with 7 bases matching TRBD1. Germline CDR1 is MDHEN and CDR2 is SYDVKM. This CDR3 has 16 amino acids. V lost 6 bases and J lost 6; bases outside the gene matches: 11.

This clonotype has a count of ten or more. This sequence joins TRBV12-3 or TRBV12-4 and TRBJ1-5, with TRBD1 matching 7 bases. V lost 10 bases and J lost 1; bases outside the gene matches: 7. This CDR3 region has 14 residues. CDR3 protein: CATRMTGSNQPQHF. CDR3 DNA: TGTGCCACCCGAATGACAGGGAGCAATCAGCCCCAGCATTTT.

The sample holds many counts of this clonotype. This chain joins TRBV6-1 and TRBJ1-1; D remains ambiguous. The CDR3 runs 13 residues. In germline, CDR1 is MNHNS, CDR2 SASEGT. V was shortened by 8 bases and J by 3 bases, with 13 bases between the two germline ends. CDR3 region: CASYGRVDTEAFF. The DNA of the CDR3 is TGTGCCAGCTATGGACGGGTTGACACTGAAGCTTTCTTT.

The V gene is TRBV28, the J gene TRBJ2-7, with TRBD1 matching 8 bases. The CDR3 totals 14 residues. Germline V lookup: CDR1 MDHEN, CDR2 SYDVKM. The V gene end was trimmed by 5 bases and the J gene end by 2 bases; junction bases not matched to a gene: 5. Written as DNA, the CDR3 is TGTGCCAGCAGTAACCCAGGGGGCACCTACGAGCAGTACTTC. Protein: CASSNPGGTYEQYF.

This clonotype was seen ten or more times. The rearrangement links TRBV2 to TRBJ1-2, with 7 bases identical to TRBD1. Germline V lookup: CDR1 SNHLY, CDR2 FYNNEI. This CDR3 is built from 14 residues. Trimming at V came to 4 bases and at J to 4 bases, leaving 6 bases not matched to a gene. CDR3 in amino acids: CASSAGQTSYGYTF. The CDR3 DNA is TGTGCCAGCAGTGCGGGACAGACAAGCTATGGCTACACCTTC.

The chain has TRBV7-9 and TRBJ2-1; 9 nucleotides match TRBD1. V shed 3 bases and J 8 bases; nucleotides not matched to a gene: 8. Germline values: CDR1 SEHNR, CDR2 FQNEAQ (reference sequence). The CDR3 sequence is 15 residues long. The chain's CDR3 is CASSFSEQGAYEQFF. In DNA form, the CDR3 reads TGTGCCAGCAGCTTCTCGGAACAGGGGGCCTATGAGCAGTTCTTC. Looking up the rest from reference TRBV7-9 and TRBJ2-1 gives the full variable domain: DTGVSQNPRHKITKRGQNVTFRCDPISEHNRLYWYRQTLGQGPEFLTYFQNEAQLEKSRLLSDRFSAERPKGSFSTLEIQRTEQGDSAMYLCASSFSEQGAYEQFFGPGTRLTVL.

In this sample, this clonotype turned up many times. J is TRBJ1-6 and V is TRBV2; possibly TRBD1 for D (5 bases). The CDR3 loop spans 14 amino acids. CDR1 and CDR2 (germline): SNHLY, FYNNEI. V was cut by 3 bases and J by 10 bases, with 13 bases left in between. The CDR3 is CASSDLSGGSPLHF. In DNA form, the CDR3 reads TGTGCCAGCAGTGATCTGTCCGGGGGGTCACCCCTCCACTTT.

This clonotype was seen at least ten times. As DNA, the CDR3 is TGTGCCAGCGGAAGCGGGGGGCCTTACACCGGGGAGCTGTTTTTT. It encodes CASGSGGPYTGELFF. The rearrangement uses TRBV7-9 and TRBJ2-2; 9 bases fit TRBD2. The CDR3 loop spans 15 amino acids. Looked up from germline, CDR1 is SEHNR and CDR2 is FQNEAQ (reference sequence). V lost 8 bases to trimming and J lost 3 bases; unmatched junction nucleotides: 7. Variable domain in full (rest from reference TRBV7-9 and TRBJ2-2): DTGVSQNPRHKITKRGQNVTFRCDPISEHNRLYWYRQTLGQGPEFLTYFQNEAQLEKSRLLSDRFSAERPKGSFSTLEIQRTEQGDSAMYLCASGSGGPYTGELFFGEGSRLTVL.